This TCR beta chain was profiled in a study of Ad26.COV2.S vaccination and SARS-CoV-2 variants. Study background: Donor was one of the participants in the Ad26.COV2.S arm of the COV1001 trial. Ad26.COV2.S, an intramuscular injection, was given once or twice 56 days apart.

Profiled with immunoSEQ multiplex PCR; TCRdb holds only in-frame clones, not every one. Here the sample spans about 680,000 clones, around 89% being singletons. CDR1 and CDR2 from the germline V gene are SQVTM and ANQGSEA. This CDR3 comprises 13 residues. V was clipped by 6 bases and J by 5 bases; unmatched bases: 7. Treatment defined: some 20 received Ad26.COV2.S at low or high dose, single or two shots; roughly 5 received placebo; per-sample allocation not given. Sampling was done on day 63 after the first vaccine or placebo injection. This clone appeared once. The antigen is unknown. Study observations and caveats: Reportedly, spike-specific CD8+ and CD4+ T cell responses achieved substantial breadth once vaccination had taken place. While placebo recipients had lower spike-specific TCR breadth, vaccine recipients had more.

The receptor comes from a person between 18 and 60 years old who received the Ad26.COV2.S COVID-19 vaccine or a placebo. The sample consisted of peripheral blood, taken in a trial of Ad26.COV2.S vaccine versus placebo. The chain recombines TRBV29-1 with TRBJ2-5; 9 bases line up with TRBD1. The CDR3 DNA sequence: TGCAGCGTACAGGGGGCAGCGTGGGAGACCCAGTACTTC. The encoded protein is CSVQGAAWETQYF.